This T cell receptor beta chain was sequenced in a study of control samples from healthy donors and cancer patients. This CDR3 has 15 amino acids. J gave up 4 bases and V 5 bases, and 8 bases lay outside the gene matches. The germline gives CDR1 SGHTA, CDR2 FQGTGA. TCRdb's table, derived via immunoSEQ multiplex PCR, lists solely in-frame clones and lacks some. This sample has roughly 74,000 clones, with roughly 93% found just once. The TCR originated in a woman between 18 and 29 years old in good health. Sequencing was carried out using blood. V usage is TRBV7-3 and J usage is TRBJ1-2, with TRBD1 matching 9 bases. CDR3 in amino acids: CASSRDRVDSYGYTF. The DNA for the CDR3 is TGTGCCAGCAGCCGGGACAGGGTGGATAGCTATGGCTACACCTTC.